This is a list of T cell receptor beta chains from one sample in a study of blood T cells in healthy people across ages. TCRdb itself ran the 5' RACE reads through MiXCR, one entry per CDR3 protein. This repertoire shows 550,000 to 800,000 distinct CDR3 sequences, around a fifth found once; its top ten account for 3.6%. Input material: blood. The receptors originated from a man in his 70s in good health. The CDR3 runs from the conserved cysteine through the conserved F or W. The D gene is left open where the match is weak. Clone size, where shown, is once, few, many, or a class for clones that have expanded.

j_call,v_call,d_call,clone_size,cdr3_aa,cdr3_nt
TRBJ2-1,TRBV11-2,TRBD2,few,CASSFTSGSFDEQFF,TGTGCCAGCAGCTTTACTAGCGGGAGTTTCGATGAGCAGTTCTTC
TRBJ2-5,TRBV2,TRBD2,few,CASSVSGSRETQYF,TGTGCCAGCAGTGTTAGCGGGAGTAGGGAGACCCAGTACTTC
TRBJ2-7,TRBV29-1,TRBD1,few,CSVEDRDRGRFEQYF,TGCAGCGTTGAAGATCGGGACAGGGGGCGATTCGAGCAGTACTTC
TRBJ2-1,TRBV15,-,-,CATSRAGYSYNEQFF,TGTGCCACCAGCAGAGCAGGCTACTCCTACAATGAGCAGTTCTTC
TRBJ1-2,TRBV5-5,-,-,CASSFYERTNYGYTF,TGTGCCAGCAGCTTTTACGAGAGAACGAACTATGGCTACACCTTC
TRBJ2-3,TRBV6-1,TRBD2,few,CASSRLAASTDTQYF,TGTGCCAGCAGCCGACTAGCGGCAAGCACAGATACGCAGTATTTT
TRBJ2-7,TRBV12-3/TRBV12-4,TRBD1,many,CASSPRQGAYEQYF,TGTGCCAGCAGCCCCAGACAGGGGGCCTACGAGCAGTACTTC
TRBJ2-1,TRBV6-5,-,-,CASGESNEQFF,TGTGCCAGCGGGGAGTCCAATGAGCAGTTCTTC
TRBJ2-3,TRBV20-1,TRBD2,-,CSASGAGGPSDTQYF,TGCAGTGCTAGTGGAGCGGGAGGGCCTTCAGATACGCAGTATTTT
TRBJ2-5,TRBV3-1,-,-,CASSQGWAQETQYF,TGTGCCAGCAGCCAAGGGTGGGCACAAGAGACCCAGTACTTC
TRBJ1-2,TRBV5-4,TRBD1,-,CASSLFTGGFHGYTF,TGTGCCAGCAGCTTGTTCACAGGGGGCTTCCATGGCTACACCTTC
TRBJ2-5,TRBV20-1,-,-,CSVRSGPEAKETQYF,TGCAGTGTTAGATCGGGGCCGGAGGCAAAAGAGACCCAGTACTTC
TRBJ2-5,TRBV29-1,-,many,CSVAENQETQYF,TGCAGCGTGGCAGAGAACCAAGAGACCCAGTACTTC
TRBJ2-3,TRBV28,TRBD2,-,CASSLLTGGSTDTQYF,TGTGCCAGCAGTTTGCTAACGGGGGGTAGCACAGATACGCAGTATTTT
TRBJ2-5,TRBV7-7,TRBD2,-,CASSLVTSAQETQYF,TGTGCTAGCAGCTTAGTAACTAGCGCACAAGAGACCCAGTACTTC
TRBJ2-7,TRBV29-1,TRBD1,many,CSVGDSYSYEQYF,TGCAGCGTTGGGGACAGTTACTCCTACGAGCAGTACTTC
TRBJ2-5,TRBV20-1,-,-,CSALGQNSGYQETQYF,TGCAGTGCCTTGGGACAGAATAGCGGGTACCAAGAGACCCAGTACTTC
TRBJ2-7,TRBV3-1,-,-,CASSQEGRPIDEQYF,TGTGCCAGCAGCCAAGAGGGGCGGCCAATCGACGAGCAGTACTTC
TRBJ1-3,TRBV6-1,-,few,CASSEAVNRLSGNTIYF,TGTGCCAGCAGTGAAGCGGTCAACCGGCTCTCTGGAAACACCATATATTTT
TRBJ2-1,TRBV9,TRBD2,-,CASSVASVGLADGSYNEQFF,TGTGCCAGCAGCGTAGCTTCGGTGGGACTAGCGGACGGATCCTACAATGAGCAGTTCTTC
TRBJ1-4,TRBV7-8,-,-,CASSLVGSLDEKLFF,TGTGCCAGCAGCTTAGTAGGGTCTCTTGATGAAAAACTGTTTTTT
TRBJ2-5,TRBV4-3,-,few,CASSQGTRNVETQYF,TGCGCCAGCAGCCAAGGCACTAGAAACGTCGAGACCCAGTACTTC
TRBJ2-5,TRBV2,TRBD2,few,CASIPGGYQETQYF,TGTGCCAGCATCCCGGGAGGGTACCAAGAGACCCAGTACTTC
TRBJ2-2,TRBV29-1,TRBD2,few,CSVEVLSGSWSGELFF,TGCAGCGTTGAAGTATTGAGCGGGAGCTGGTCCGGGGAGCTGTTTTTT
TRBJ1-5,TRBV6-2/TRBV6-3,TRBD1,few,CASSTDREPQHF,TGTGCCAGCAGCACGGACAGGGAGCCCCAGCATTTT
TRBJ2-7,TRBV7-2,TRBD2,-,CASSLASSGRSYEQYF,TGTGCCAGCAGCTTAGCGTCTAGCGGGCGTTCCTACGAGCAGTACTTC
TRBJ2-6,TRBV10-3,-,many,CAISEGAPSGANVLTF,TGTGCCATCAGTGAGGGGGCTCCCTCTGGGGCCAACGTCCTGACTTTC
TRBJ2-1,TRBV20-1,-,few,CSALSPSGPINNEQFF,TGCAGTGCTCTGTCTCCCTCAGGGCCAATAAACAATGAGCAGTTCTTC
TRBJ2-5,TRBV7-2,TRBD1,few,CASTKSGTEETQYF,TGTGCCAGCACCAAATCCGGGACAGAAGAGACCCAGTACTTC
TRBJ2-3,TRBV20-1,-,-,CSSQQGDTQYF,TGCAGTTCTCAACAGGGAGATACGCAGTATTTT
TRBJ2-1,TRBV4-1,TRBD2,few,CASSLTSGYYNEQFF,TGCGCCAGCAGTCTGACTAGCGGGTACTACAATGAGCAGTTCTTC
TRBJ2-5,TRBV3-1,-,few,CASSRDGARGETQYF,TGTGCCAGCAGCCGAGATGGGGCCAGAGGAGAGACCCAGTACTTC
TRBJ2-7,TRBV7-8,TRBD2,few,CASSLVGGSSYEQYF,TGTGCCAGCAGCTTAGTCGGCGGGAGCTCCTACGAGCAGTACTTC
TRBJ2-5,TRBV10-2,-,many,CASSEAATTQYF,TGCGCCAGCAGTGAGGCCGCGACGACCCAGTACTTC
TRBJ2-7,TRBV20-1,TRBD1,few,CSARVQRGQIYEQYF,TGCAGTGCTAGAGTCCAACGGGGACAGATTTACGAGCAGTACTTC
TRBJ1-5,TRBV7-9,-,once,CASSLEAGQPQHF,TGTGCCAGCAGCCTGGAGGCCGGACAGCCCCAGCATTTT
TRBJ2-1,TRBV3-1,-,few,CASSQSQNNEQFF,TGTGCCAGCAGCCAATCCCAAAACAATGAGCAGTTCTTC